The 10 T cell receptor beta chains listed next were all sequenced from one sample in a study of Ad26.COV2.S vaccination and SARS-CoV-2 variants. This table comes from immunoSEQ multiplex PCR, and its TCRdb copy is limited to in-frame clones, with some not included. This sample has around 370,000 clones; 85% occur once, and the top ten carry around 3%. Treatment denoted: around 19 received Ad26.COV2.S at low or high dose, single or two shots; a few received placebo; per-sample allocation not given. Each sample was drawn 63 days after the first injection (of vaccine or placebo). The starting material was peripheral blood, obtained in a trial of Ad26.COV2.S vaccine versus placebo. Source of these receptors: a person aged 18-65 years who received the Ad26.COV2.S COVID-19 vaccine or a placebo.

The DNA of the CDR3 is TGTGCCAGCTCACCGGGACTAGCCCGGACCGGGGAGCTGTTTTTT. Translated, it gives CASSPGLARTGELFF. The chain couples TRBV18 to TRBJ2-2; 9 bases are a match to TRBD2. The V gene's germline CDR1 is KGHSH and CDR2 LQKENI. V was pared by 3 bases and J by 5 bases, with 4 bases of the junction left unmatched. The CDR3 is 15 amino acids.

The J gene is TRBJ1-1, the V gene TRBV5-4, with TRBD1 as a possible D gene (6 bases). Germline V gene sequence: CDR1 SGHNT, CDR2 YYREEE (reference sequence). The CDR3 sequence is 17 residues long. The ends were cut back, 0 bases at V and 0 bases at J, with 15 bases in the middle. The CDR3 reads CASSLDRVGIMNTEAFF. The CDR3 bases are TGTGCCAGCAGCTTGGACAGGGTCGGCATCATGAACACTGAAGCTTTCTTT.

J is TRBJ1-2 and V is TRBV7-9, with D maybe TRBD1 (5 bases). V shed 1 base and J shed 8 bases, with 20 bases lying between them. The CDR3 consists of 16 residues. The germline gives CDR1 SEHNR, CDR2 FQNEAQ (reference sequence). In DNA form, the CDR3 reads TGTGCCAGCAGCTTAGAACCTGGACACGCCACCCGGGGCTACACCTTC. This encodes CASSLEPGHATRGYTF.

The V call is TRBV6-5, the J call TRBJ1-2; 8 bases agree with TRBD1. The V gene's germline CDR1 is MNHEY and CDR2 SVGAGI. This CDR3 region has 16 residues. J was trimmed by 5 bases and V by 0 bases; bases with no gene match: 8. This CDR3 reads CASSYSGGQGRYGYTF. The CDR3 coding sequence is TGTGCCAGCAGTTACTCGGGCGGACAGGGAAGGTATGGCTACACCTTC.

The rearrangement uses TRBV11-2 and TRBJ2-2; the D gene is possibly TRBD1 (5 bases). The V and J ends lost 3 bases and 6 bases respectively, with 14 bases between them. Per germline, CDR1 SGHAT and CDR2 FQNNGV. The CDR3 is 15 residues long. The CDR3 loop is CASSLFQGGAGELFF. The CDR3, as DNA: TGTGCCAGCAGCTTGTTTCAGGGTGGGGCCGGGGAGCTGTTTTTT.

The chain employs TRBV11-2 and TRBJ2-1, with TRBD1 as a possible D gene (6 bases). Germline V gives CDR1 SGHAT, CDR2 FQNNGV. CDR3 size: 12 residues. V lost 0 bases, J lost 10 bases, and 7 bases lay in between. The CDR3 DNA reads as TGTGCCAGCAGCTTAGAACAGGGAGAGCAGTTCTTC. It codes for CASSLEQGEQFF. Variable domain in full (rest from reference TRBV11-2 and TRBJ2-1): EAGVAQSPRYKIIEKRQSVAFWCNPISGHATLYWYQQILGQGPKLLIQFQNNGVVDDSQLPKDRFSAERLKGVDSTLKIQPAKLEDSAVYLCASSLEQGEQFFGPGTRLTVL.

CDR3 loop: CASSLLGQSYEQYF. CDR3 DNA sequence: TGTGCCAGCAGTTTATTGGGGCAATCCTACGAGCAGTACTTC. The V and J genes are TRBV27 and TRBJ2-7, with D perhaps matching TRBD1 (5 bases). V lost 1 base and J lost 1, with 8 bases in between. Germline V CDR1 and CDR2: MNHEY, SMNVEV (reference sequence). The length of the CDR3 is 14 residues.

The chain recombines TRBV7-9 with TRBJ1-2, with TRBD1 matching 8 bases. Per germline, CDR1 SEHNR and CDR2 FQNEAQ (reference sequence). The CDR3 is 16 amino acids. With 4 bases clipped from V and 1 base from J, the junction kept 8 bases outside the gene matches. The CDR3 reads CASSSTGGGFNYGYTF. Here the CDR3 DNA reads TGTGCCAGCAGCTCAACAGGGGGAGGGTTTAACTATGGCTACACCTTC.

V is TRBV7-9 and J is TRBJ1-4; 12 nucleotides line up with TRBD1. Germline V CDR1 and CDR2: SEHNR, FQNEAQ (reference sequence). This CDR3 comprises 17 residues. V gave up 5 bases and J gave up 7 bases; unmatched junction bases: 11. The CDR3 sequence: CASSHRDRGLNTEKLFF. Written as DNA, the CDR3 is TGTGCCAGCAGCCACCGGGACAGGGGGCTGAATACTGAAAAACTGTTTTTT. Supplemented by reference TRBV7-9 and TRBJ1-4, the full variable domain reads DTGVSQNPRHKITKRGQNVTFRCDPISEHNRLYWYRQTLGQGPEFLTYFQNEAQLEKSRLLSDRFSAERPKGSFSTLEIQRTEQGDSAMYLCASSHRDRGLNTEKLFFGSGTQLSVL.

The gene calls are TRBV6-5 and TRBJ1-3, with a possible D match to TRBD1 (6 bases). V was pared by 6 bases and J by 3 bases, with 15 bases between. The CDR3 sequence is 15 residues long. CDR1 is MNHEY, CDR2 SVGAGI, per germline. CDR3 sequence reads: CASSVGGLGGNTIYF. DNA for the CDR3: TGTGCCAGCAGCGTGGGGGGGCTAGGTGGAAACACCATATATTTT.